What follows are 24 T cell receptor beta chains derived from one specimen sequenced in a study of cytomegalovirus exposure and HLA in healthy donors. The PCR contained 60 Vbeta and 13 Jbeta primers. Sequenced by immunoSEQ multiplex PCR; TCRdb stores in-frame clones only, minus some. This sample has 150,000 to 200,000 clones, with roughly three quarters found just once. Material: PBMCs. Receptors were obtained from a man aged 18 to 35 in good health and CMV-seropositive.

The chain carries TRBV5-6 and TRBJ2-7; 9 bases line up with TRBD1. Germline CDR1 SGHDT, CDR2 YYEEEE. CDR3 size: 14 residues. Trimming removed 0 bases from V and 4 bases from J; junction bases left unmatched: 2. CDR3 sequence: CASSLVGQGYEQYV. CDR3 DNA sequence: TGTGCCAGCAGCTTGGTAGGACAGGGGTACGAGCAGTACGTC.

The chain combines TRBV19 with TRBJ1-1, with D uncertain. This CDR3 comprises 12 residues. Trimming took off 3 bases at V and 10 bases at J, with 12 bases between the two ends. CDR1 and CDR2 (germline): LNHDA, SQIVND (reference sequence). The CDR3 DNA sequence: TGTGCCAGTAGTATTGGAGAACGTGGAGCTTTCTTT. Translating it yields CASSIGERGAFF. Supplemented by reference TRBV19 and TRBJ1-1, the full variable domain reads DGGITQSPKYLFRKEGQNVTLSCEQNLNHDAMYWYRQDPGQGLRLIYYSQIVNDFQKGDIAEGYSVSREKKESFPLTVTSAQKNPTAFYLCASSIGERGAFFGQGTRLTVV.

The chain carries TRBV4-1 and TRBJ2-3; weak D call: TRBD2 (6 bases). CDR1 and CDR2 from the germline V gene are MGHRA and YSYEKL. Trimming removed 5 bases from V and 1 base from J, with 13 bases in between. The CDR3 is 15 residues long. CDR3 residues: CASSSTRTRTDTQYF. Written as DNA, the CDR3 is TGCGCCAGCAGCTCGACTAGGACACGCACAGATACGCAGTATTTT.

The chain couples TRBV19 to TRBJ2-5, with 11 bases aligning to TRBD2. With 4 bases clipped from V and 3 bases from J, the junction kept 4 bases outside the gene matches. CDR3 length equals 15 residues. The germline CDR1 and CDR2 sequences are LNHDA and SQIVND (reference sequence). CDR3: CASSTLGLAEETQYF. CDR3 coding DNA: TGTGCCAGTAGTACCCTGGGACTAGCGGAAGAGACCCAGTACTTC.

The chain is built from TRBV18 and TRBJ2-7, with D possibly matching TRBD1 (8 bases). Trimming took 4 bases from V and 5 from J, leaving 15 bases between them. The CDR3 consists of 14 residues. The germline gives CDR1 KGHSH, CDR2 LQKENI. CDR3 region: CASSRTGRDHEQYV. The DNA of the CDR3 is TGTGCCAGCTCACGGACAGGGAGGGACCACGAGCAGTACGTC.

V is TRBV27 and J is TRBJ2-3, with 7 bases matching TRBD2. The CDR3 is 16 amino acids. Germline CDR1 reads MNHEY; CDR2 reads SMNVEV (reference sequence). J lost 2 bases, V lost 6 bases, and 11 bases had no gene match. DNA for the CDR3: TGTGCCAGCAGCCCCTGGGGGGGACTGATCACAGATACGCAGTATTTT. Translating it yields CASSPWGGLITDTQYF.

The rearrangement joins TRBV14 to TRBJ1-1; 7 bases are shared with TRBD1. Germline V gene data show CDR1 as SGHDN and CDR2 as FVKESK. This CDR3 has 16 amino acids. The J segment lost 4 bases and the V segment lost 4 bases, leaving 12 bases of the junction unmatched. The CDR3 DNA follows: TGTGCCAGCAGCCCCTTCGGTACAGGGGATCGCACTGAAGCTTTCTTT. Encoded protein: CASSPFGTGDRTEAFF.

J is TRBJ2-1 and V is TRBV10-3, with TRBD2 matching over 9 bases. The junction had 8 bases not matched to a gene; V was cut back by 3 bases and J by 5 bases. Germline V gives CDR1 ENHRY, CDR2 SYGVKD. This CDR3 is 16 amino acids long. CDR3 residues: CAISDPVASGNNEQFF. The CDR3 region has the DNA TGTGCCATCAGTGACCCCGTGGCTAGCGGGAACAATGAGCAGTTCTTC.

This clone turned up a few times. This rearrangement joins TRBV30 to TRBJ1-1; weak D call: TRBD1 (6 bases). V lost 3 bases and J 6 bases, leaving 20 bases between the germline ends. Per germline, CDR1 GTSNPN and CDR2 SVGIG (reference sequence). The CDR3 contains 15 residues. The DNA for the CDR3 is TGTGCCTGGAGCCCAGACAGGCCTTTAGGCTCTGAAGCTTTCTTT. Protein product: CAWSPDRPLGSEAFF.

The chain carries TRBV7-3 and TRBJ2-1, with 11 bases that match TRBD2. This CDR3 is 14 amino acids long. V shed 4 bases, J shed 4 bases, and the junction held 0 bases outside the gene matches. Germline values: CDR1 SGHTA, CDR2 FQGTGA. CDR3 sequence: CASSSSGGYNEQFF. CDR3 nucleotides: TGTGCCAGCAGCTCTAGCGGGGGGTACAATGAGCAGTTCTTC.

The chain employs TRBV6-1 and TRBJ2-5; a possible D gene is TRBD1 (5 bases). The CDR3 contains 13 residues. The V end was cut by 6 bases, the J end by 5 bases, with 13 bases between. Germline V gene sequence: CDR1 MNHNS, CDR2 SASEGT. The CDR3: CASSFRVRETQYF. The DNA for the CDR3 is TGTGCCAGCAGCTTCAGGGTCCGGGAGACCCAGTACTTC.

The chain uses TRBV19 and TRBJ2-2, with a tentative D call TRBD2 (6 bases). The ends were cut back, 5 bases at V and 5 bases at J, with 9 bases in the middle. In germline, CDR1 is LNHDA, CDR2 SQIVND (reference sequence). CDR3 length: 13 residues. The CDR3 coding sequence is TGTGCCAGTAGTTCCCGGGGGACCGGGGAGCTGTTTTTT. It translates to CASSSRGTGELFF.

This rearrangement joins TRBV6-5 to TRBJ2-5; a weak D match, TRBD2 (5 bases). Germline V gene lookup returns CDR1 MNHEY and CDR2 SVGAGI. The CDR3 is 14 residues long. V lost 7 bases and J lost 4, with 16 bases in between. The CDR3: CASTPRLGRETQYF. CDR3 DNA sequence: TGTGCCAGCACCCCCCGTCTGGGGAGAGAGACCCAGTACTTC.

The rearrangement joins TRBV5-1 to TRBJ2-1, with 9 bases fitting TRBD2. V trimming: 0 bases; J trimming: 7 bases; junction bases outside the gene matches: 14. This CDR3 is 18 amino acids long. The V gene's germline CDR1 is SGHRS and CDR2 YFSETQ. The CDR3 sequence is CASSLVLGLSGRRNEQFF. The CDR3, as DNA: TGCGCCAGCAGCTTGGTCTTAGGGCTCAGCGGGAGGAGGAATGAGCAGTTCTTC.

The V call is TRBV7-8, the J call TRBJ1-6; no reliable D call. CDR3 length equals 13 residues. Trimming removed 5 bases from V and 8 bases from J, with 10 bases in between. CDR1 SGHVS and CDR2 FQNEAQ come from the germline V gene. The CDR3 here is CASSPQTDSPLHF. In DNA, the CDR3 is TGTGCCAGCAGCCCGCAAACGGATTCACCCCTCCACTTT.

This clone was picked up a small number of times. This chain joins TRBV28 and TRBJ2-4; TRBD1 agrees at 9 bases. V was clipped by 1 base and J by 7 bases; unmatched bases: 8. Germline loops: CDR1 MDHEN, CDR2 SYDVKM. CDR3 length: 16 residues. DNA of the CDR3: TGTGCCAGCAGTTTATATCGTGGACAGGGGTGGAACATTCAGTACTTC. This sequence encodes CASSLYRGQGWNIQYF.

The count of this clone is one. This chain links TRBV10-3 with TRBJ1-1; tentative D call: TRBD1 (6 bases). The CDR3 runs 15 residues. V lost 2 bases and J 1 base, leaving 11 bases between the germline ends. CDR1 ENHRY and CDR2 SYGVKD come from the germline V gene. The CDR3 loop is CAISEGGRENTEAFF. In nucleotides, the CDR3 is TGTGCCATCAGTGAGGGGGGCAGGGAGAACACTGAAGCTTTCTTT.

The chain recombines TRBV7-2 with TRBJ2-2; the D gene is possibly TRBD2 (6 bases). The V gene's germline CDR1 is SGHTA and CDR2 FQGNSA. This CDR3 spans 14 amino acids. Between the trimmed V and J ends, which lost 5 bases and 2 bases, there was a span of 9 bases. The CDR3 DNA follows: TGTGCCAGCAGCCGTAGCGGAAACACCGGGGAGCTGTTTTTT. It is translated as CASSRSGNTGELFF.

This chain links TRBV18 with TRBJ1-6; 9 nucleotides agree with TRBD1. Germline V gives CDR1 KGHSH, CDR2 LQKENI. Losses at the gene ends were 4 bases for V and 10 bases for J; bases not matched to a gene: 8. The CDR3 extends over 15 amino acids. CDR3 sequence: CASSQGQGEGSPLHF. The CDR3 nucleotides read TGTGCCAGCTCACAGGGACAGGGAGAGGGGTCACCCCTCCACTTT. The full variable domain, in which reference TRBV18 and TRBJ1-6 provide the parts outside the CDR3, is NAGVMQNPRHLVRRRGQEARLRCSPMKGHSHVYWYRQLPEEGLKFMVYLQKENIIDESGMPKERFSAEFPKEGPSILRIQQVVRGDSAAYFCASSQGQGEGSPLHFGNGTRLTVT.

Only one count was recorded for this clone. The rearrangement uses TRBV6-7 and TRBJ1-1, with TRBD1 matching 7 bases. TRBV6-7 is sorted into the ORF group, with uncertain function. This CDR3 has 17 residues. The junction had 20 bases not matched to a gene; V was cut back by 8 bases and J by 5 bases. The CDR3 sequence is CASQPKTTGEEETEAFF. The CDR3 DNA reads TGTGCCAGCCAACCGAAAACCACAGGGGAGGAGGAGACTGAAGCTTTCTTT.

This rearrangement joins TRBV15 to TRBJ1-4; D remains ambiguous. Trimming left V 1 base short and J 0 bases short, with 6 bases between. Germline V gene lookup returns CDR1 LNHNV and CDR2 YYDKDF (reference sequence). The length of the CDR3 is 15 residues. CDR3 sequence: CATSRATATNEKLFF. For the CDR3, the DNA is TGTGCCACCAGCAGAGCGACTGCAACTAATGAAAAACTGTTTTTT.

The chain links TRBV25-1 to TRBJ2-7; 8 nucleotides line up with TRBD2. The germline gives CDR1 MGHDK, CDR2 SYGVNS. This CDR3 has 14 residues. J gave up 4 bases and V 4 bases, and 6 bases lay outside the gene matches. The CDR3 here is CASSATGGQYEQYV. The DNA of the CDR3 is TGTGCCAGCAGTGCCACGGGAGGGCAGTACGAGCAGTACGTC.

This rearrangement joins TRBV4-2 to TRBJ2-3, with TRBD2 matching over 11 bases. Germline trimming cut 4 bases from V and 2 bases from J; bases unmatched to any gene: 5. Germline loops: CDR1 LGHNA, CDR2 YNFKEQ. The CDR3 spans 16 residues. CDR3 DNA: TGTGCCAGCAGCCCCTTACTAGCGGGGGTCACAGATACGCAGTATTTT. Translation: CASSPLLAGVTDTQYF.

This clone was picked up many times. The V and J genes are TRBV5-8 and TRBJ1-5; D may be TRBD1 (5 bases). This CDR3 spans 15 amino acids. The V gene's germline CDR1 is SGHTS and CDR2 YDEGEE. V lost 3 bases, J lost 5 bases, and 15 bases lay in between. CDR3 coding DNA: TGTGCCAGCAGCTCGACCGGGACTCCACATCAGCCCCAGCATTTT. This sequence encodes CASSSTGTPHQPQHF. Full variable domain (missing parts from reference TRBV5-8 and TRBJ1-5): EAGVTQSPTHLIKTRGQQATLRCSPISGHTSVYWYQQALGLGLQFLLWYDEGEERNRGNFPPRFSGRQFPNYSSELNVNALELEDSALYLCASSSTGTPHQPQHFGDGTRLSIL.